This T cell receptor (beta chain) came from a study of shared clonotypes between healthy human individuals. Study details: Donors were a couple of women and a few men aged 18 to 49.

General study results and limits: All-four-donor shared clonotypes had higher generation probabilities than non-shared clonotypes did.

With respect to this clone: Its matching antigen is unknown.

Clones were sequenced by immunoSEQ multiplex PCR, and TCRdb holds only the in-frame ones, with some missing. The sample carries more than 150,000 clones, 80% to 95% recorded once. The CDR3 length is 16 residues. The V segment lost 6 bases and the J segment 2 bases; nucleotides outside the gene matches: 13. Germline assignment: CDR1 MDHEN and CDR2 SYDVKM. This clonotype was obtained from a woman between 25 and 40 years old in good health. The chain combines TRBV28 with TRBJ2-7, with 7 bases lining up with TRBD1. Sequenced input: naive CD4+ T cells sorted from blood. The subset was: CD45RA+ positively selected. The CDR3 is CASSLEGAVPPYEQYF. In DNA form, the CDR3 reads TGTGCCAGCAGCCTAGAGGGGGCAGTACCCCCCTACGAGCAGTACTTC.